This TCR beta chain was captured by sequencing in a study of blood T cell repertoires in COVID-19. Study-wide context: The study drew acute and convalescent COVID-19 samples from the United States, Italy and Spain.

The CDR3 is 14 residues long. The germline V gene has CDR1 SGHKS and CDR2 YYEKEE (reference sequence). Trimming removed 4 bases from V and 5 bases from J, with 15 bases in between. Individuals drawn from around 24 US areas were about 18 to 90 years old. This clone occurred once. In the original processing: Researchers report that nucleated cell counts were estimated from reference gene primer amplification. Libraries were prepared by immunoSEQ multiplex PCR; TCRdb keeps only in-frame clonotypes and omits some of them. Clone size and V and J calls were adopted from that table, with D and trimming inferred from the DNA. The sample consists of a few hundred thousand clones, 87% of them appearing once.

This receptor was taken from a woman in her 50s who had recovered from COVID-19. The chain combines TRBV5-5 with TRBJ2-5; TRBD1 might be the D (6 bases). Sequenced input: PBMCs or T cells enriched from blood (not recorded which). CDR3 region: CASSPLTGPETQYF. The CDR3 region has the DNA TGTGCCAGCAGCCCCCTGACAGGCCCGGAGACCCAGTACTTC.